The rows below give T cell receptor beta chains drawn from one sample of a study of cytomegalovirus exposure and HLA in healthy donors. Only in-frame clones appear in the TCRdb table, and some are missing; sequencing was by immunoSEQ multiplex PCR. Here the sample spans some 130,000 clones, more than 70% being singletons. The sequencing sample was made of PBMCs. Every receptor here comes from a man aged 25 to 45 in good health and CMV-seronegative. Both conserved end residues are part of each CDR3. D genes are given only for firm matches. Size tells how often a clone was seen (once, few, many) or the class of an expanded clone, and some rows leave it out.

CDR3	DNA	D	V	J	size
CASSHPRRVHEQFF	TGTGCCAGCAGCCACCCCCGACGGGTCCATGAGCAGTTCTTC	.	TRBV7-9	TRBJ2-1	.
CASSLKDRGGTGELFF	TGTGCCAGCAGCTTAAAGGACAGGGGAGGCACCGGGGAGCTGTTTTTT	TRBD1	TRBV7-3	TRBJ2-2	.
CASSTPGTSGNTQYF	TGTGCCAGCAGCACTCCCGGGACTAGCGGTAATACGCAGTATTTT	TRBD2	TRBV5-4	TRBJ2-3	few
CASSYDSRLEQYF	TGCGCCAGCAGCTACGACAGTCGCCTCGAGCAGTACTTC	.	TRBV5-1	TRBJ2-7	.
CASSPASATSTDTQYF	TGTGCCAGCAGCCCAGCTAGCGCGACTAGCACAGATACGCAGTATTTT	.	TRBV7-9	TRBJ2-3	.
CASSPTSGSSYEQYF	TGTGCCAGCTCACCCACTAGCGGGAGCTCCTACGAGCAGTACTTC	TRBD2	TRBV18	TRBJ2-7	.
CASHRVRYNEQFF	TGTGCCAGCCACAGAGTTCGGTACAATGAGCAGTTCTTC	.	TRBV6-1	TRBJ2-1	.
CATSRRGSSYNEQFF	TGTGCCACCAGCAGACGCGGGAGCTCCTACAATGAGCAGTTCTTC	TRBD2	TRBV15	TRBJ2-1	.
CASSQDLTGSYGYTF	TGCGCCAGCAGCCAAGATCTGACGGGGAGCTATGGCTACACCTTC	.	TRBV4-3	TRBJ1-2	.
CASSLLAGEETQYF	TGTGCCAGCAGCTTACTAGCGGGAGAAGAGACCCAGTACTTC	TRBD2	TRBV11-2	TRBJ2-5	.
CASSSSITGELFF	TGTGCCAGCAGTTCGAGTATCACCGGGGAGCTGTTTTTT	.	TRBV6-4	TRBJ2-2	.
CASRRPGSTEAFF	TGTGCCAGTAGGAGACCGGGGAGCACTGAAGCTTTCTTT	.	TRBV19	TRBJ1-1	.
CAWSTGRVTGNTIYF	TGTGCCTGGAGTACAGGGAGGGTAACTGGAAACACCATATATTTT	.	TRBV30	TRBJ1-3	.
CASSPENSPLHF	TGTGCCAGCAGCCCCGAGAATTCACCCCTCCACTTT	.	TRBV9	TRBJ1-6	few
CAWTRRQGWGEKLFF	TGTGCCTGGACACGTAGGCAGGGCTGGGGTGAAAAACTGTTTTTT	.	TRBV30	TRBJ1-4	.
CASSLGALNTEAFF	TGCGCCAGCAGCTTGGGCGCTTTGAACACTGAAGCTTTCTTT	.	TRBV5-1	TRBJ1-1	.
CASSPSYSGFDGYTF	TGCGCCAGCAGCCCCTCCTATTCGGGATTCGATGGCTACACCTTC	.	TRBV4-3	TRBJ1-2	.
CASSYVAGVWNIQYF	TGTGCCAGCAGTTACGTCGCGGGAGTTTGGAACATTCAGTACTTC	TRBD2	TRBV6-6	TRBJ2-4	once
CASSFGGRTEAFF	TGTGCCAGCAGCTTCGGGGGAAGGACTGAAGCTTTCTTT	.	TRBV7-8	TRBJ1-1	.
CAWRTRGTGELFF	TGTGCCTGGCGCACTAGGGGGACCGGGGAGCTGTTTTTT	.	TRBV30	TRBJ2-2	.
CASSYSTSGSSYEQYF	TGTGCCAGCAGTTACTCAACTAGCGGCAGCTCCTACGAGCAGTACTTC	TRBD2	TRBV6-5	TRBJ2-7	.
CATSRVGGSYEQYF	TGTGCCACCAGCAGAGTCGGGGGCTCCTACGAGCAGTACTTC	.	TRBV15	TRBJ2-7	.
CASRTSGSSYNEQFF	TGTGCCAGTAGGACTAGCGGGAGCTCCTACAATGAGCAGTTCTTC	TRBD2	TRBV19	TRBJ2-1	.
CASSHGGLVSHEQYF	TGTGCCAGCAGCCATGGTGGCCTAGTATCCCACGAGCAGTACTTC	.	TRBV9	TRBJ2-7	.
CASGLDRGREGGYTF	TGTGCTAGTGGTTTGGATAGGGGGCGTGAAGGTGGCTACACCTTC	TRBD1	TRBV12-5	TRBJ1-2	.
CASSLLGGGTLNYGYTF	TGTGCCAGCAGCTTATTGGGCGGAGGGACCCTTAACTATGGCTACACCTTC	.	TRBV7-9	TRBJ1-2	.
CASSPGTDTQYF	TGTGCCAGCAGTCCCGGCACAGATACGCAGTATTTT	.	TRBV27	TRBJ2-3	.
CASSGTVLNTEAFF	TGTGCCAGCAGTGGGACAGTACTGAACACTGAAGCTTTCTTT	TRBD1	TRBV6-6	TRBJ1-1	few
CSVEEGSGRVTDTQYF	TGCAGCGTTGAAGAGGGAAGCGGGAGGGTCACAGATACGCAGTATTTT	TRBD2	TRBV29-1	TRBJ2-3	.
CASSEVRGGNEKLFF	TGTGCCAGCAGTGAAGTTCGGGGTGGTAATGAAAAACTGTTTTTT	.	TRBV6-1	TRBJ1-4	.
CASSPRTGTLSYEQYF	TGTGCCAGCAGCCCGCGGACAGGGACCCTTTCCTACGAGCAGTACTTC	TRBD1	TRBV9	TRBJ2-7	.
CASSEQKDTQYF	TGTGCCAGCAGCGAACAGAAAGATACGCAGTATTTT	.	TRBV11-2	TRBJ2-3	.
CAWGPLGLGEKLFF	TGTGCCTGGGGCCCGTTGGGGCTTGGCGAAAAACTGTTTTTT	.	TRBV30	TRBJ1-4	.
CAWSLNREPNTEAFF	TGTGCCTGGAGTCTTAACCGGGAGCCGAACACTGAAGCTTTCTTT	.	TRBV30	TRBJ1-1	.
CASSLGLAGVDEQFF	TGTGCCAGCAGCCTAGGACTAGCGGGAGTCGATGAGCAGTTCTTC	TRBD2	TRBV13	TRBJ2-1	.
CASSPPGQNQPQHF	TGTGCCAGCAGCCCTCCGGGACAAAATCAGCCCCAGCATTTT	.	TRBV7-6	TRBJ1-5	.
CASSVEAGTQETQYF	TGTGCCAGCAGTGTTGAGGCGGGAACTCAAGAGACCCAGTACTTC	.	TRBV2	TRBJ2-5	.
CAWSGTSLAGTHEQFF	TGTGCCTGGAGTGGTACATCTCTAGCGGGTACCCATGAGCAGTTCTTC	TRBD2	TRBV30	TRBJ2-1	.
CASSPQREGPIGELFF	TGTGCCAGTAGTCCCCAGCGGGAGGGCCCAATCGGGGAGCTGTTTTTT	TRBD2	TRBV19	TRBJ2-2	.
CAWSSGGSRSYEQYF	TGTGCCTGGAGTTCGGGGGGGAGTAGGTCCTACGAGCAGTACTTC	TRBD2	TRBV30	TRBJ2-7	.
CASSQDLEGWQPQHF	TGCGCCAGCAGCCAAGATCTGGAGGGGTGGCAGCCCCAGCATTTT	.	TRBV4-1	TRBJ1-5	.
CASSVDLYRGTNNEQFF	TGTGCCAGCAGCGTAGACCTATACCGAGGGACTAACAATGAGCAGTTCTTC	TRBD2	TRBV9	TRBJ2-1	.
CASSPGTGSSYEQYF	TGTGCCAGCTCACCAGGGACAGGAAGCTCCTACGAGCAGTACTTC	TRBD1	TRBV18	TRBJ2-7	once
CASSLYPGEIPEAFF	TGTGCCAGCAGCTTATACCCAGGGGAGATACCTGAAGCTTTCTTT	.	TRBV7-2	TRBJ1-1	.
CASSFRTGVVDTIYF	TGTGCCAGTAGTTTCAGGACAGGGGTCGTCGACACCATATATTTT	TRBD1	TRBV19	TRBJ1-3	.
CAWVEGDLNKNIQYF	TGTGCCTGGGTGGAGGGAGACTTAAACAAAAACATTCAGTACTTC	.	TRBV30	TRBJ2-4	.
CASSLRTSGRANTGELFF	TGCGCCAGCAGCCTCCGGACTAGCGGGAGGGCAAACACCGGGGAGCTGTTTTTT	TRBD2	TRBV4-1	TRBJ2-2	.
CSVEDLPPGRIGNTEAFF	TGCAGCGTTGAAGATCTTCCACCAGGTCGGATTGGCAACACTGAAGCTTTCTTT	.	TRBV29-1	TRBJ1-1	once
CASSPFKSGYYEQYF	TGTGCCAGCAGTCCGTTTAAGTCAGGCTACTACGAGCAGTACTTC	.	TRBV25-1	TRBJ2-7	.
CATSRDVTDYEQYF	TGTGCCACCAGCAGAGATGTAACAGACTACGAGCAGTACTTC	.	TRBV15	TRBJ2-7	.
CASAPGGWGYTF	TGTGCCAGTGCTCCAGGGGGCTGGGGCTACACCTTC	TRBD1	TRBV19	TRBJ1-2	few
CSARGLETQYF	TGCAGTGCGCGGGGGTTAGAGACCCAGTACTTC	TRBD2	TRBV20-1	TRBJ2-5	.